These 30 T cell receptor beta chains were sequenced from one sample in a study of cytomegalovirus exposure and HLA in healthy donors (TCRdb year 2017). Libraries came from the immunoSEQ multiplex PCR assay. The multiplex PCR relied on a mix of 60 forward primers for TCR Vbeta segments and 13 reverse primers for TCR Jbeta segments. TCRdb limited this immuneACCESS table to in-frame rearrangements with V and J called. A share of clones is missing; checked studies link under half to unresolved V genes, and the rest is unexplained. The sample table shows over 130,000 clones, and around 59% are seen once. The ten largest clones capture about 1.8% of the sample. The sample taken for sequencing was PBMCs. The source is a male donor in good health and CMV-seronegative.

This chain links TRBV18 with TRBJ2-2; 9 nucleotides align to TRBD2. Germline trimming cut 0 bases from V and 5 bases from J; bases unmatched to any gene: 4. Germline CDR1 and CDR2: KGHSH and LQKENI. This CDR3 comprises 16 residues. DNA of the CDR3: TGTGCCAGCTCACCACCCGGGACTAGCTTTACCGGGGAGCTGTTTTTT. It encodes CASSPPGTSFTGELFF. Full variable domain (rest looked up from reference TRBV18 and TRBJ2-2): NAGVMQNPRHLVRRRGQEARLRCSPMKGHSHVYWYRQLPEEGLKFMVYLQKENIIDESGMPKERFSAEFPKEGPSILRIQQVVRGDSAAYFCASSPPGTSFTGELFFGEGSRLTVL.

This chain joins TRBV5-4 and TRBJ1-5; D is unclear. Between the trimmed V and J ends, which lost 3 bases and 3 bases, there was a span of 7 bases. Per the germline V gene, CDR1 is SGHNT and CDR2 is YYREEE (reference sequence). The length of the CDR3 is 13 residues. CDR3 coding DNA: TGTGCCAGCAGCTCGGGATTCAATCAGCCCCAGCATTTT. It translates to CASSSGFNQPQHF. Full variable domain (remainder filled in from reference TRBV5-4 and TRBJ1-5): ETGVTQSPTHLIKTRGQQVTLRCSSQSGHNTVSWYQQALGQGPQFIFQYYREEENGRGNFPPRFSGLQFPNYSSELNVNALELDDSALYLCASSSGFNQPQHFGDGTRLSIL.

The chain combines TRBV10-3 with TRBJ1-1, with 8 bases that match TRBD1. With 2 bases clipped from V and 4 bases from J, the junction kept 9 bases outside the gene matches. The CDR3 loop spans 16 amino acids. Per germline, CDR1 ENHRY and CDR2 SYGVKD. This CDR3 reads CAISEGQGRGSTEAFF. CDR3 nucleotides: TGTGCCATCAGTGAGGGACAGGGCCGGGGTAGCACTGAAGCTTTCTTT.

The chain links TRBV19 to TRBJ2-7; maybe TRBD2 (6 bases). The CDR3 is 11 residues long. V lost 5 bases and J 7 bases, leaving 9 bases between the germline ends. CDR1 is LNHDA, CDR2 SQIVND, per germline (reference sequence). The CDR3 nucleotides are TGTGCCAGTAGTGCGGGACCTGAGCAGTACTTC. This encodes CASSAGPEQYF. Together with reference TRBV19 and TRBJ2-7, the CDR3 gives the full variable domain: DGGITQSPKYLFRKEGQNVTLSCEQNLNHDAMYWYRQDPGQGLRLIYYSQIVNDFQKGDIAEGYSVSREKKESFPLTVTSAQKNPTAFYLCASSAGPEQYFGPGTRLTVT.

This clone was seen a few times. Distinct nucleotide sequences in the sample also encode this CDR3. The rearrangement joins TRBV6-6 to TRBJ2-7; D may be TRBD1 (6 bases). The CDR3 spans 16 residues. Trimming pared 6 bases from V and 7 bases from J, leaving 25 bases between. Germline CDR1 is MNHNY and CDR2 is SVGAGI (reference sequence). The CDR3 DNA is TGTGCCAGCAGCAATCCTAACGGAGGACAGAACTATGAGCAGTACTTC. Amino acid sequence: CASSNPNGGQNYEQYF.

The V gene is TRBV5-5, the J gene TRBJ1-1; D gene uncertain. Germline V lookup: CDR1 SGHKS, CDR2 YYEKEE (reference sequence). There are 14 residues in the CDR3. The V end was cut by 4 bases, the J end by 1 base, with 11 bases between. The CDR3 region has the DNA TGTGCCAGCAGCGCCCAAACAGCGAACACTGAAGCTTTCTTT. It specifies CASSAQTANTEAFF. Drawing the rest from reference TRBV5-5 and TRBJ1-1, the complete variable domain is DAGVTQSPTHLIKTRGQQVTLRCSPISGHKSVSWYQQVLGQGPQFIFQYYEKEERGRGNFPDRFSARQFPNYSSELNVNALLLGDSALYLCASSAQTANTEAFFGQGTRLTVV.

The sample holds a few counts of this clone. Different DNA sequences within this sample yield the same CDR3. The chain employs TRBV28 and TRBJ2-2, with 7 bases aligning to TRBD1. The CDR3 covers 16 residues. Germline V gives CDR1 MDHEN, CDR2 SYDVKM. V trimming: 4 bases; J trimming: 4 bases; junction bases outside the gene matches: 9. The CDR3 reads CASSSGTGVSTGELFF. In DNA, the CDR3 is TGTGCCAGCAGTTCCGGTACAGGGGTCAGCACCGGGGAGCTGTTTTTT.

The chain links TRBV4-1 to TRBJ2-1; weak D call: TRBD1 (7 bases). The V end lost 1 base, the J end lost 8 bases, and 15 bases lay between the germline ends. The CDR3 is made up of 15 amino acids. Looked up from germline, CDR1 is MGHRA and CDR2 is YSYEKL. The CDR3 coding sequence is TGCGCCAGCAGCCAAGTCGCAGGGGGGTACGATGAGCAGTTCTTC. Amino acids: CASSQVAGGYDEQFF.

This clone has only a few counts. This sequence joins TRBV7-5 and TRBJ2-1; the tabulated D call, TRBD2, remains unverified against the DNA. TRBV7-5 constitutes a pseudogene. The CDR3 is 17 amino acids. In DNA form, the CDR3 reads TGTGTCAGAAGCTTAGCGCTTCCACTAGCGGGGGAGGATGAGCAGTTCTTC. Its translation is CVRSLALPLAGEDEQFF.

This CDR3 is CASSDNPNREQGYTF. CDR3 nucleotides: TGTGCCAGCAGTGATAACCCAAACAGGGAACAAGGCTACACCTTC. The chain joins TRBV25-1 to TRBJ1-2, with D perhaps TRBD1 (6 bases). The V end lost 3 bases, the J end lost 8 bases, and 19 bases lay between the germline ends. This CDR3 comprises 15 residues. The germline V gene encodes CDR1 MGHDK and CDR2 SYGVNS.

The chain recombines TRBV19 with TRBJ2-5; 12 bases agree with TRBD1. The end of the DNA fits TRBJ2-7 better, so the J call may be wrong. This CDR3 contains 20 residues. Germline lookup yields CDR1 LNHDA and CDR2 SQIVND (reference sequence). The CDR3 nucleotides are TGTGCCAGTAGTATAGAGCCGTCTCCGGGACAGGGGGCAAGTTTCTACGAGCAGTACTTC. Translating gives CASSIEPSPGQGASFYEQYF.

The V gene is TRBV4-3, the J gene TRBJ2-5; TRBD1 matches at 9 bases. The tail of the sequence fits TRBJ2-7 better, so the J call may be wrong. The germline V gene encodes CDR1 LGHNA and CDR2 YSLEER. This CDR3 is built from 17 residues. CDR3 region: CASSQDGTGFRRYEQYF. The CDR3 region has the DNA TGCGCCAGCAGCCAAGACGGGACAGGGTTTAGACGGTACGAGCAGTACTTC.

The J gene is TRBJ2-7, the V gene TRBV28; the D is unclear. The germline V and J ends were trimmed by 4 bases and 3 bases, with 4 bases remaining between them. This CDR3 spans 11 amino acids. Germline-derived CDR1 and CDR2 are MDHEN and SYDVKM. The CDR3 sequence is CASSYGYEQYF. The CDR3 DNA is TGTGCCAGCAGTTACGGCTACGAGCAGTACTTC.

The chain recombines TRBV18 with TRBJ2-7, with a weak D call TRBD2 (5 bases). CDR3 length: 13 amino acids. Trimming removed 3 bases from V and 3 bases from J, with 9 bases in between. Germline V gene lookup returns CDR1 KGHSH and CDR2 LQKENI. CDR3 coding DNA: TGTGCCAGCTCACCCAACGGGGTCTACGAGCAGTACTTC. Amino acids: CASSPNGVYEQYF.

This rearrangement joins TRBV29-1 to TRBJ1-1; 7 bases match TRBD1. Looked up from germline, CDR1 is SQVTM and CDR2 is ANQGSEA. The V gene end was trimmed by 5 bases and the J gene end by 0 bases; junction bases not matched to a gene: 3. There are 13 residues in the CDR3. The CDR3 loop is CSVKGQLNTEAFF. As DNA, the CDR3 is TGCAGCGTTAAGGGACAGCTGAACACTGAAGCTTTCTTT.

Notes on this clone: Sequence at one end of the junction differs from germline and may be a read error. The gene calls are TRBV6-5 and TRBJ2-1, with TRBD2 as a possible D gene (5 bases). Germline V gene lookup returns CDR1 MNHEY and CDR2 SVGAGI. The CDR3 length is 13 residues. The CDR3 spells CASRGRGYNEQLF. The CDR3, as DNA: TGTGCCAGCAGGGGTCGCGGGTACAATGAGCAGCTCTTC.

The CDR3 DNA follows: TGTGCCAGCAGCTTAGTAGGGGGAGGCAATCAGCCCCAGCATTTT. Protein: CASSLVGGGNQPQHF. The chain joins TRBV7-9 to TRBJ1-5; tentative D call: TRBD1 (6 bases). V was clipped by 1 base and J by 2 bases, with 9 bases between them. This CDR3 contains 15 residues. Germline CDR1 is SEHNR and CDR2 is FQNEAQ (reference sequence).

The V and J genes are TRBV29-1 and TRBJ2-2; 9 bases fit TRBD1. Germline-derived CDR1 and CDR2 are SQVTM and ANQGSEA. The CDR3 consists of 19 residues. Trimming removed 4 bases from V and 1 base from J; junction bases left unmatched: 16. The CDR3, as DNA: TGCAGCGTTGTTTTCTGGGCCGGGACAGGGTTTGGGAACACCGGGGAGCTGTTTTTT. Its protein is CSVVFWAGTGFGNTGELFF.

The chain recombines TRBV5-1 with TRBJ1-3, with D possibly being TRBD1 (5 bases). Per the germline V gene, CDR1 is SGHRS and CDR2 is YFSETQ. The length of the CDR3 is 15 residues. V was clipped by 0 bases and J by 2 bases, with 9 bases between them. CDR3 loop: CASSLGARAGNTIYF. The CDR3 DNA reads TGCGCCAGCAGCTTGGGTGCCAGGGCTGGAAACACCATATATTTT.

The gene calls are TRBV5-1 and TRBJ1-6, with TRBD1 matching over 7 bases. The V gene end was trimmed by 2 bases and the J gene end by 3 bases; junction bases not matched to a gene: 5. Germline values: CDR1 SGHRS, CDR2 YFSETQ. CDR3 length: 16 residues. DNA of the CDR3: TGCGCCAGCAGCTTCCGTCAGGGGGTCTATAATTCACCCCTCCACTTT. Amino acids: CASSFRQGVYNSPLHF.

This clone was counted a single time. The CDR3 region is CASSYSREDTQYF. As DNA, the CDR3 is TGTGCCAGCAGTTATTCGAGGGAAGATACGCAGTATTTT. J is TRBJ2-3 and V is TRBV6-6, with D possibly matching TRBD2 (5 bases). The CDR3 extends over 13 amino acids. Trimming cost V 3 bases and J 5 bases, with 9 bases left between them. Germline lookup yields CDR1 MNHNY and CDR2 SVGAGI (reference sequence).

This chain connects TRBV7-3 to TRBJ2-5; D perhaps matches TRBD1 (5 bases). CDR3 length: 14 amino acids. Germline-derived CDR1 and CDR2 are SGHTA and FQGTGA. Deletions cut 6 bases from V and 5 bases from J, with 16 bases between. CDR3 DNA sequence: TGTGCCAGCAGTTTGGTGGGGCAGGGCGAGACCCAGTACTTC. Its protein is CASSLVGQGETQYF.

This chain uses TRBV6-1 with TRBJ2-5, with D perhaps matching TRBD2 (6 bases). CDR3 size: 15 residues. Germline V gene data show CDR1 as MNHNS and CDR2 as SASEGT. V gave up 5 bases and J gave up 5 bases, with 18 bases separating them. CDR3 in amino acids: CASSSLGGVRETQYF. The CDR3 nucleotides read TGTGCCAGCAGTTCCCTAGGAGGGGTGAGGGAGACCCAGTACTTC.

This rearrangement joins TRBV5-5 to TRBJ1-6, with D possibly TRBD1 on 5 matching bases. The CDR3 runs to 14 residues. Germline V lookup: CDR1 SGHKS, CDR2 YYEKEE (reference sequence). Trimming took 0 bases from V and 16 from J, leaving 17 bases between them. CDR3 sequence reads: CASSLESGYRPLHF. CDR3 DNA sequence: TGTGCCAGCAGCTTGGAGTCAGGGTACCGTCCGCTCCACTTT.

The CDR3 nucleotides are TGTGCCAGCAGCGATTTGGGACGCGGCCGGGGGGGCTACACCTTC. Amino acid sequence: CASSDLGRGRGGYTF. The chain combines TRBV5-6 with TRBJ1-2; possible D gene TRBD1, 5 bases. CDR3 length: 15 amino acids. The V gene's germline CDR1 is SGHDT and CDR2 YYEEEE. With 4 bases removed from V and 8 bases from J, the gap between germline ends came to 21 bases.

V usage is TRBV19 and J usage is TRBJ1-6, with D uncertain. Germline CDR1 LNHDA, CDR2 SQIVND (reference sequence). V dropped 6 bases and J dropped 7 bases, with 19 bases sitting between them. CDR3 length equals 16 residues. The CDR3 region is CASSLRGRHLNSPLHF. The CDR3 DNA is TGTGCCAGTAGCCTACGTGGCCGACACCTAAATTCACCCCTCCACTTT.

This chain connects TRBV5-1 to TRBJ1-1, with TRBD1 matching 8 bases. This CDR3 is built from 15 residues. After removal of 4 bases from V and 0 bases from J, the junction contained 5 bases not matched to a gene. The V gene's germline CDR1 is SGHRS and CDR2 YFSETQ. CDR3 sequence (DNA): TGCGCCAGCAGCCCCCGGACAGGGATGAACACTGAAGCTTTCTTT. It encodes CASSPRTGMNTEAFF. Supplemented by reference TRBV5-1 and TRBJ1-1, the full variable domain reads KAGVTQTPRYLIKTRGQQVTLSCSPISGHRSVSWYQQTPGQGLQFLFEYFSETQRNKGNFPGRFSGRQFSNSRSEMNVSTLELGDSALYLCASSPRTGMNTEAFFGQGTRLTVV.

The chain has TRBV28 and TRBJ2-7, with D perhaps matching TRBD1 (5 bases). Germline CDR1 and CDR2: MDHEN and SYDVKM. The CDR3 runs to 13 residues. Trimming took 3 bases from V and 4 from J, leaving 10 bases between them. Written as DNA, the CDR3 is TGTGCCAGCAGTTTGCAGGGCAATTACGAGCAGTACTTC. It codes for CASSLQGNYEQYF.

V and J are TRBV9 and TRBJ1-1; D remains ambiguous. V lost 0 bases and J lost 1, with 10 bases in between. This CDR3 has 15 amino acids. Germline CDR1 reads SGDLS; CDR2 reads YYNGEE. The CDR3 here is CASSVGSSRNTEAFF. CDR3 DNA: TGTGCCAGCAGCGTAGGAAGCTCTAGGAACACTGAAGCTTTCTTT.

This chain joins TRBV7-2 and TRBJ1-4; possibly TRBD1 for D (6 bases). The CDR3 loop spans 16 amino acids. Germline V lookup: CDR1 SGHTA, CDR2 FQGNSA. V was shortened by 4 bases and J by 9 bases, with 21 bases between the two germline ends. The CDR3 DNA is TGTGCCAGCAGCTCAGGGATCGGTAGGACAGATAAAAAACTGTTTTTT. Protein: CASSSGIGRTDKKLFF.